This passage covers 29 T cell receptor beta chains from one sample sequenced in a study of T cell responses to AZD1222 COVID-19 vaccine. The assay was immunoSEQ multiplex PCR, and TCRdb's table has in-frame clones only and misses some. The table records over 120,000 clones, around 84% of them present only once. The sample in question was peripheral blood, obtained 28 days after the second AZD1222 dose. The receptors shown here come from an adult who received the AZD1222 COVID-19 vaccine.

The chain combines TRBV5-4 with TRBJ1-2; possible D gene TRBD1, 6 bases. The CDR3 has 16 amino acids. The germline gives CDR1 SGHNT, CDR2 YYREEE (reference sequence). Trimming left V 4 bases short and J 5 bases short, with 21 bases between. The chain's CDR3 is CASSAAGQINFYGYTF. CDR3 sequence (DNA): TGTGCCAGCAGCGCGGCAGGACAGATTAACTTTTATGGCTACACCTTC.

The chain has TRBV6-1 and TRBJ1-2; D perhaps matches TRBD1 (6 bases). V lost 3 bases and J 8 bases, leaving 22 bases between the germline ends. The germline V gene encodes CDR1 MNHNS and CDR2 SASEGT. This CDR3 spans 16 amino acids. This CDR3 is CASSEGPQGTKGGYTF. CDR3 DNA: TGTGCCAGCAGTGAGGGGCCCCAGGGGACTAAAGGAGGCTACACCTTC.

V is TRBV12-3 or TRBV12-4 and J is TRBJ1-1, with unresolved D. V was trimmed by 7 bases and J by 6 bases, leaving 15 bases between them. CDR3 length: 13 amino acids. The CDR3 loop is CASTRYGSAEAFF. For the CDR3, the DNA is TGTGCCAGCACCCGTTATGGGTCTGCTGAAGCTTTCTTT.

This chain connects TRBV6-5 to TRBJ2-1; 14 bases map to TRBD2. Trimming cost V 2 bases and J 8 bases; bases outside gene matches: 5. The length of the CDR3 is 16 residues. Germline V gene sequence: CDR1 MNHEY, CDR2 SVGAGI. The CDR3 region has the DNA TGTGCCAGCAGTTACAATGGACTAGCGGGAGGAGATGAGCAGTTCTTC. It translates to CASSYNGLAGGDEQFF.

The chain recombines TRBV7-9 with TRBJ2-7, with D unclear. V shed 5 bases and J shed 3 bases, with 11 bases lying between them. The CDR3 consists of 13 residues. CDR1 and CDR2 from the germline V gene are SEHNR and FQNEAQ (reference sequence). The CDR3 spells CASSTRLSYEQYF. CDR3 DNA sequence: TGTGCCAGCAGCACGAGACTGAGCTACGAGCAGTACTTC.

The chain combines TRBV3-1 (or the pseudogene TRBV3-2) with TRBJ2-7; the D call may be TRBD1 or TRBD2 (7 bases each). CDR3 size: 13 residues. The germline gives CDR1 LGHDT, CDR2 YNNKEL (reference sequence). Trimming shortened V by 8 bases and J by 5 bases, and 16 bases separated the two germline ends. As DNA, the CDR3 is TGTGCCAGCCAGGGGGGGTTTCCCAACGAGCAGTACTTC. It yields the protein CASQGGFPNEQYF.

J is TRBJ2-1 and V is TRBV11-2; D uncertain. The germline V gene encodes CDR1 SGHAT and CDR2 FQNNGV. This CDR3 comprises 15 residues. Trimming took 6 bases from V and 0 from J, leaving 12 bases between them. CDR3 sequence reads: CASSLDVLSYNEQFF. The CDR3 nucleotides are TGTGCCAGCAGTTTGGACGTACTCTCCTACAATGAGCAGTTCTTC.

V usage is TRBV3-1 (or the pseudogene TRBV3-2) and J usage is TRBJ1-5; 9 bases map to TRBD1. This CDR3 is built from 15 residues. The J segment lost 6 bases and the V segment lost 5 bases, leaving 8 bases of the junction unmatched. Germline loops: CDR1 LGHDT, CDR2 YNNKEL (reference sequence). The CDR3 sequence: CASSAGTGYGQPQHF. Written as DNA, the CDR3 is TGTGCCAGCAGCGCTGGGACAGGGTACGGTCAGCCCCAGCATTTT.

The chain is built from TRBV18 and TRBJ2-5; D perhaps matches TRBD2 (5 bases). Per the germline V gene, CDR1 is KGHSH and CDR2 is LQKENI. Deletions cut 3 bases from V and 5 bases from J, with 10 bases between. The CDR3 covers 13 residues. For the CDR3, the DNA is TGTGCCAGCTCACCCGGGGTGGACGAGACCCAGTACTTC. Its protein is CASSPGVDETQYF.

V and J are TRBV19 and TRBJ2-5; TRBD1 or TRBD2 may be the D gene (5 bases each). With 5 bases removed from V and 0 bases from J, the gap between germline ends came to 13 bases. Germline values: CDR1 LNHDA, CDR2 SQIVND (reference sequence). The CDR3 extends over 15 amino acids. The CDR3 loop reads CASSLNRDHQETQYF. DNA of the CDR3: TGTGCCAGTAGTTTAAACCGGGACCACCAAGAGACCCAGTACTTC.

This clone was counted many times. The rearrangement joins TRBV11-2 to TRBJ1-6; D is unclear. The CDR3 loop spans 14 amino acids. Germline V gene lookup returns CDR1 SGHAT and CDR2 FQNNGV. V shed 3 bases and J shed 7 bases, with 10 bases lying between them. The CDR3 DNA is TGTGCCAGCAGCTTCCTCCCGGGCAATTCACCCCTCCACTTT. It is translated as CASSFLPGNSPLHF.

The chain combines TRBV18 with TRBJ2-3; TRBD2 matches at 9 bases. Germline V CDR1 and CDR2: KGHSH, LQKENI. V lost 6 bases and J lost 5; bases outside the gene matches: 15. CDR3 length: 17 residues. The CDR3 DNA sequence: TGTGCCAGCTCTCCCTTCCTGGCGGGAGGGCCTGGAGATACGCAGTATTTT. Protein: CASSPFLAGGPGDTQYF.

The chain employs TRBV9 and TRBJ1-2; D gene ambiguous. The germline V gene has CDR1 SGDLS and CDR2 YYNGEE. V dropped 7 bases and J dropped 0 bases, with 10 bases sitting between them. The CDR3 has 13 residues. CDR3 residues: CASRREANYGYTF. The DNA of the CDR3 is TGTGCCAGCCGTAGGGAAGCTAACTATGGCTACACCTTC. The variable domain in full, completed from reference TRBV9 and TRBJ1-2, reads DSGVTQTPKHLITATGQRVTLRCSPRSGDLSVYWYQQSLDQGLQFLIQYYNGEERAKGNILERFSAQQFPDLHSELNLSSLELGDSALYFCASRREANYGYTFGSGTRLTVV.

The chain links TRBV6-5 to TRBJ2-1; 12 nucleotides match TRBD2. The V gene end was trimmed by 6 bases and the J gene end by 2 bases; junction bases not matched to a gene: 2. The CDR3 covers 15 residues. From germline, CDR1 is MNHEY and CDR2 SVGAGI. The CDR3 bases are TGTGCCAGCAGGACTAGCGGGGGAACCTACAATGAGCAGTTCTTC. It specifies CASRTSGGTYNEQFF.

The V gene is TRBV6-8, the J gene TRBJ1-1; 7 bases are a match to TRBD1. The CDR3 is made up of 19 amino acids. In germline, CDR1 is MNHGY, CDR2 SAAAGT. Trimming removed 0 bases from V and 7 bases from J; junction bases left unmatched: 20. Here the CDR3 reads CASSYSKGSTGNQGFEAFF. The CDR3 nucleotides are TGTGCCAGCAGTTACTCGAAGGGTTCGACAGGGAATCAGGGGTTTGAAGCTTTCTTT.

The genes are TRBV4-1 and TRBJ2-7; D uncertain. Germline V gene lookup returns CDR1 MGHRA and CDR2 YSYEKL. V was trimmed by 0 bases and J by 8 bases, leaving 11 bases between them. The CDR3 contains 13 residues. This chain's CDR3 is CASSQDGWRQQYF. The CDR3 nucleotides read TGCGCCAGCAGCCAAGATGGGTGGCGCCAGCAGTACTTC.

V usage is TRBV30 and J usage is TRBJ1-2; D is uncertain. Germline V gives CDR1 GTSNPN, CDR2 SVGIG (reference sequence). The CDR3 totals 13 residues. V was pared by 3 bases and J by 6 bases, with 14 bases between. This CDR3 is CAWSLARGDGYTF. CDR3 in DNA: TGTGCCTGGAGCCTAGCCCGGGGTGATGGCTACACCTTC.

Here the CDR3 reads CASRREEAFF. The CDR3 bases are TGTGCCAGTAGGCGGGAAGAAGCTTTCTTT. This sequence joins TRBV19 and TRBJ1-1; D is unresolved. Between the trimmed V and J ends, which lost 6 bases and 8 bases, there was a span of 7 bases. CDR1 is LNHDA and CDR2 is SQIVND in the germline V gene (reference sequence). The CDR3 is made up of 10 amino acids.

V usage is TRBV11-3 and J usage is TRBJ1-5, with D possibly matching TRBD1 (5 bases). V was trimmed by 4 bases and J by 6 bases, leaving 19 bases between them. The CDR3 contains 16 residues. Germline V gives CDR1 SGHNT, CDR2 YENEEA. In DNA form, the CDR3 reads TGTGCCAGCAGCTCGTATCCGGGACGAGGGGCTCAGCCCCAGCATTTT. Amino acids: CASSSYPGRGAQPQHF.

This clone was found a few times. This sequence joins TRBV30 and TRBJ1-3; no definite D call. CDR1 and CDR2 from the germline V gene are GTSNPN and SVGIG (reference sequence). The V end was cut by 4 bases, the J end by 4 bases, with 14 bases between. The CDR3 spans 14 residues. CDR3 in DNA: TGTGCCTGGACGGCGCCCCCCACAGGAAACACCATATATTTT. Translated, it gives CAWTAPPTGNTIYF.

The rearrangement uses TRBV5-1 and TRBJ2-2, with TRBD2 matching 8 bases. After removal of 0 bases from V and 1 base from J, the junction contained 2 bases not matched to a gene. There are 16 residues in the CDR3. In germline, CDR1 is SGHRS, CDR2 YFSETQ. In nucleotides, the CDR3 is TGCGCCAGCAGCTTGGGCCTAGCGGGGAACACCGGGGAGCTGTTTTTT. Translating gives CASSLGLAGNTGELFF.

CDR3: CASTGSTGVTEAFF. DNA for the CDR3: TGCGCCAGCACTGGATCGACAGGGGTCACTGAAGCTTTCTTT. V and J are TRBV10-1 and TRBJ1-1, with 8 nucleotides matching TRBD1. CDR3 size: 14 residues. J gave up 4 bases and V 7 bases, and 8 bases lay outside the gene matches. The V gene's germline CDR1 is WNHNN and CDR2 SYGVQD (reference sequence).

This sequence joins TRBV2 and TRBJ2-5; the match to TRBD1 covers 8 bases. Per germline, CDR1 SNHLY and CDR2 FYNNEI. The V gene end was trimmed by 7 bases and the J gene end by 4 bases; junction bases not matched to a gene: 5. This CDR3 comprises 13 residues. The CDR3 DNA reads TGTGCCAGCAACGTACAGGGGGGAGAGACCCAGTACTTC. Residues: CASNVQGGETQYF.

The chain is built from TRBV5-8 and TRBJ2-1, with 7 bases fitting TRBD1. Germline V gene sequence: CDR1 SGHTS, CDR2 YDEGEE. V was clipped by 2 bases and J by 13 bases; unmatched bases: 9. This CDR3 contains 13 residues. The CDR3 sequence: CASSFHTRQGQFF. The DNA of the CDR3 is TGTGCCAGCAGCTTTCATACCAGACAGGGTCAGTTCTTC.

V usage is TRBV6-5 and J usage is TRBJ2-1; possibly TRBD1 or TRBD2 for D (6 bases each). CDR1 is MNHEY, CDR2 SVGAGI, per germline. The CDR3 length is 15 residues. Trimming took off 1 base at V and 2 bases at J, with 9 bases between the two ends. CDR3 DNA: TGTGCCAGCAGTTACTTAAGGGGGGCCTACAATGAGCAGTTCTTC. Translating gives CASSYLRGAYNEQFF.

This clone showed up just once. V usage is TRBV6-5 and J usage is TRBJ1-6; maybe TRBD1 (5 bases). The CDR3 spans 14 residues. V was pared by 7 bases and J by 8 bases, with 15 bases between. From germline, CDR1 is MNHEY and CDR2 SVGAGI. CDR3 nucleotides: TGTGCCAGCAAGGGACGTCTGATCTATTCACCCCTCCACTTT. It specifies CASKGRLIYSPLHF.

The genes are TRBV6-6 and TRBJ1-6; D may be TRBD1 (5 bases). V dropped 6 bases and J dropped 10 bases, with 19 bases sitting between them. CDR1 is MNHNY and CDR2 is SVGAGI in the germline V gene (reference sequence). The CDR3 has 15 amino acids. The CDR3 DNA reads TGTGCCAGCAGCCCTAGTCGGGGGATCGCCTCACCCCTCCACTTT. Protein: CASSPSRGIASPLHF.

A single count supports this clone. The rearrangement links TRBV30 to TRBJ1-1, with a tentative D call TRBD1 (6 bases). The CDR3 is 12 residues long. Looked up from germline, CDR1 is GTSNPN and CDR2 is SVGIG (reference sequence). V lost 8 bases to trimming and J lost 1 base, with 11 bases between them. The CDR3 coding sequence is TGTGCCGGGGGCGTTGCGAACACTGAAGCTTTCTTT. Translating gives CAGGVANTEAFF.

CDR3 residues: CASSIDGGYYDEQYF. The CDR3 DNA sequence: TGTGCCAGTAGTATAGATGGGGGTTATTACGACGAGCAGTACTTC. The rearrangement joins TRBV19 to TRBJ2-7, with D perhaps TRBD1 or TRBD2 (5 bases each). V lost 0 bases, J lost 5 bases, and 14 bases lay in between. The CDR3 totals 15 residues. Looked up from germline, CDR1 is LNHDA and CDR2 is SQIVND (reference sequence).